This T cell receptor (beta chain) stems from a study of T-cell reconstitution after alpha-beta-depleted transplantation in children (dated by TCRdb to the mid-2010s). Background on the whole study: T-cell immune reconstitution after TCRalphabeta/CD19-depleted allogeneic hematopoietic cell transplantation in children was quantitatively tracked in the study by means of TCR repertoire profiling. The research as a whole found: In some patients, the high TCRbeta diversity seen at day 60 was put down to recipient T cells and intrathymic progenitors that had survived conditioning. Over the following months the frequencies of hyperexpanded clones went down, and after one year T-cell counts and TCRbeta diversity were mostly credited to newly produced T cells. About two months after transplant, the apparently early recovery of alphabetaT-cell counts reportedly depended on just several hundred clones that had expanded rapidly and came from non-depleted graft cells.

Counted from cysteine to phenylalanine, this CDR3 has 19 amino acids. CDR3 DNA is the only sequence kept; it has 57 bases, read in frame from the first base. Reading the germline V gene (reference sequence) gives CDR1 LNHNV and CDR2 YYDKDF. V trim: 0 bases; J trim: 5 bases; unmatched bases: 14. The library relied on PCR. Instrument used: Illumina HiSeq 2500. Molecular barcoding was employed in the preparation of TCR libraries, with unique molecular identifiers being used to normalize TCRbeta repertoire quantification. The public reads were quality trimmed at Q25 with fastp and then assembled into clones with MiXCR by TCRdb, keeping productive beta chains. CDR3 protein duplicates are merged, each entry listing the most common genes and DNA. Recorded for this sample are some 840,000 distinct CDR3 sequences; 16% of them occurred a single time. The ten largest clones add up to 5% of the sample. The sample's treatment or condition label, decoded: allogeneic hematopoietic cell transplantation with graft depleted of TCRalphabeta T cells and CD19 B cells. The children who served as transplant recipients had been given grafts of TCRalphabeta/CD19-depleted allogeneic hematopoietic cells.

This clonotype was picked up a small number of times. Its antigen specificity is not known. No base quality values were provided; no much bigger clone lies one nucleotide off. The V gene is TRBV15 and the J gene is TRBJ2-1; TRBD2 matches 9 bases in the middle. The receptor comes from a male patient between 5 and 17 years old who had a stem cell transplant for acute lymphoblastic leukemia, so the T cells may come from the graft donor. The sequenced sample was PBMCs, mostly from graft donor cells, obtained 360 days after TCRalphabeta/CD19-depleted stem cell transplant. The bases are TGTGCCACCAGCAGAGATTATAGGGCTAGCGGGAAAGTAGACAATGAGCAGTTCTTC. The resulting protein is CATSRDYRASGKVDNEQFF.